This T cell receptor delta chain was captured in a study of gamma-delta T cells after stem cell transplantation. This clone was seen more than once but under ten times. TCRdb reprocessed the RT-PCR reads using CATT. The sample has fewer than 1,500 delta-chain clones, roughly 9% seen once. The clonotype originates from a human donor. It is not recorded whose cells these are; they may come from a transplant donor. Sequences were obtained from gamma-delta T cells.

This chain's CDR3 is CACDTLSPTHTDKLIF. The CDR3 coding sequence is TGTGCCTGTGACACCCTTAGCCCCACGCACACCGATAAACTCATCTTT. The chain couples TRDV2 to TRDJ1; the D is unclear. The V end lost 0 bases, the J end lost 0 bases, and 13 bases lay between the germline ends. CDR3 length equals 16 residues. The germline gives CDR1 GEAIGNYY, CDR2 EKD.